This T cell receptor beta chain was found in a study of T cell responses to AZD1222 COVID-19 vaccine. Profiling relied on immunoSEQ multiplex PCR, and the TCRdb table lists in-frame clones only, not all of them. The repertoire has roughly 120,000 clones, approximately 90% of them found once; the top ten carry more than 3%. Germline CDR1 and CDR2: LNHDA and SQIVND (reference sequence). Trimming cost V 7 bases and J 5 bases, with 14 bases left between them. This CDR3 has 13 residues. This material consisted of peripheral blood, taken on day 0 of AZD1222 vaccination. The rearrangement joins TRBV19 to TRBJ1-1; TRBD1 is a possible D gene (5 bases). This receptor was obtained from an adult in good health. The CDR3 coding sequence is TGTGCCAGTACTAGTAGGGGTGGGACTGAAGCTTTCTTT. Its translation is CASTSRGGTEAFF.